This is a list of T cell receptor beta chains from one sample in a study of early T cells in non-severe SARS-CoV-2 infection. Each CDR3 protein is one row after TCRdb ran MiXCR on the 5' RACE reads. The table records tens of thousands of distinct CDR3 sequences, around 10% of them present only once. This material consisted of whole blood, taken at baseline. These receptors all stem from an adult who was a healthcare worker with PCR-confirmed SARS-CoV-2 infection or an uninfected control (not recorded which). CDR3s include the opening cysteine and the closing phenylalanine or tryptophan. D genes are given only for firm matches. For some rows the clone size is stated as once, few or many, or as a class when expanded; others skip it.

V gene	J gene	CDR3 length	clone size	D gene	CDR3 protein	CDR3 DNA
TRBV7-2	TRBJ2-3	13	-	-	CASSLGPVDTQYF	TGTGCCAGCAGCTTAGGCCCGGTAGATACGCAGTATTTT
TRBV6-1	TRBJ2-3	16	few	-	CASSDPPRLSGDTQYF	TGTGCCAGCAGTGATCCCCCAAGATTAAGTGGCGATACGCAGTATTTT
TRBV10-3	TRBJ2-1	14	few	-	CATSHITDGDEQFF	TGTGCCACCTCCCATATTACAGACGGCGATGAGCAGTTCTTC
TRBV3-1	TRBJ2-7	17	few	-	CASSQVLVMGASYEQYF	TGTGCCAGCAGCCAAGTGCTTGTGATGGGGGCCTCCTACGAGCAGTACTTC
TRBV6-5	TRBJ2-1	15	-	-	CASSRTGTTYNEQFF	TGTGCCAGCAGTCGGACCGGGACAACTTACAATGAGCAGTTCTTC
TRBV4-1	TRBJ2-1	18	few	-	CASSPRGPGTTSYNEQFF	TGCGCCAGCAGCCCGAGGGGCCCCGGGACCACCTCCTACAATGAGCAGTTCTTC
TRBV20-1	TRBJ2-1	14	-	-	CSASRTAAYNEQFF	TGCAGTGCAAGCCGGACAGCCGCCTACAATGAGCAGTTCTTC
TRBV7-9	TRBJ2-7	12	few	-	CASSLGGREQYF	TGTGCCAGCAGCTTAGGGGGAAGGGAGCAGTACTTC
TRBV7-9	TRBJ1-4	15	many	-	CASSLEGRSGEKLFF	TGTGCCAGCAGCTTAGAGGGCAGGTCGGGGGAAAAACTGTTTTTT
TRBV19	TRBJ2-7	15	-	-	CASSIERTYDYEQYF	TGTGCCAGTAGTATAGAGCGGACGTATGACTACGAGCAGTACTTC
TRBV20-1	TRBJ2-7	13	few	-	CSAAHNTPYEQYF	TGCAGTGCTGCACACAACACCCCCTACGAGCAGTACTTC
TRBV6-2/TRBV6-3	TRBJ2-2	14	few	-	CASSLGRWTGELFF	TGTGCCAGCAGCCTCGGACGGTGGACCGGGGAGCTGTTTTTT
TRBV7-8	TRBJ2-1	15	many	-	CASSSRGSSYNEQFF	TGTGCCAGCAGTTCTCGAGGGTCTTCCTACAATGAGCAGTTCTTC
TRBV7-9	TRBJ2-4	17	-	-	CASSLVTLPSAKNIQYF	TGTGCCAGCAGCTTAGTAACCTTACCATCAGCCAAAAACATTCAGTACTTC
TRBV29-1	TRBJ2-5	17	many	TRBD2	CSVEDPVLAGDQETQYF	TGCAGCGTTGAAGATCCGGTACTAGCGGGGGATCAAGAGACCCAGTACTTC
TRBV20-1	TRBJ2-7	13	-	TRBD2	CSAMPAGAYEQYF	TGCAGTGCTATGCCAGCGGGGGCCTACGAGCAGTACTTC
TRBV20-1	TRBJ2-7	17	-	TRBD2	CSARDSRRTSTGYEQYF	TGCAGTGCTAGAGACTCCCGACGGACTAGCACCGGCTACGAGCAGTACTTC
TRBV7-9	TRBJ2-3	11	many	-	CASSLERALYF	TGTGCCAGCAGCTTAGAACGGGCCTTGTATTTT
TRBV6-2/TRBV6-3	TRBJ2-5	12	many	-	CASSRSEETQYF	TGTGCCAGCAGTCGGAGTGAAGAGACCCAGTACTTC
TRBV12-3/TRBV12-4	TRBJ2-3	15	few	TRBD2	CASRASGGSTDTQYF	TGTGCCAGCCGAGCTAGCGGGGGGTCCACAGATACGCAGTATTTT
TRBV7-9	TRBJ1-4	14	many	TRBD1	CASSLGQRNEKLFF	TGTGCCAGCAGCTTGGGACAGCGTAATGAAAAACTGTTTTTT
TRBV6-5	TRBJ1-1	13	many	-	CASRRGGTTEAFF	TGTGCCAGCAGGAGAGGGGGGACCACTGAAGCTTTCTTT
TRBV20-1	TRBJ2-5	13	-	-	CSARDEVHETQYF	TGCAGTGCCAGAGATGAAGTCCACGAGACCCAGTACTTC
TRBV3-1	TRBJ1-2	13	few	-	CASSQGLSYGYTF	TGTGCCAGCAGCCAAGGCCTAAGCTATGGCTACACCTTC
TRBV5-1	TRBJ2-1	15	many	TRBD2	CASSLAGGAYNEQFF	TGCGCCAGCAGCTTGGCCGGGGGGGCGTACAATGAGCAGTTCTTC
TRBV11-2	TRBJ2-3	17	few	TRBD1	CASSLLYGDSSTDTQYF	TGTGCCAGCAGCTTACTATACGGGGACAGCAGCACAGATACGCAGTATTTT
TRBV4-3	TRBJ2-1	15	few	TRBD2	CASSQTPGGTHEQFF	TGCGCCAGCAGCCAAACCCCGGGGGGTACCCATGAGCAGTTCTTC
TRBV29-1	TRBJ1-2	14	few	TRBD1	CSVPSTGGNYGYTF	TGCAGCGTCCCCTCGACAGGGGGTAACTATGGCTACACCTTC